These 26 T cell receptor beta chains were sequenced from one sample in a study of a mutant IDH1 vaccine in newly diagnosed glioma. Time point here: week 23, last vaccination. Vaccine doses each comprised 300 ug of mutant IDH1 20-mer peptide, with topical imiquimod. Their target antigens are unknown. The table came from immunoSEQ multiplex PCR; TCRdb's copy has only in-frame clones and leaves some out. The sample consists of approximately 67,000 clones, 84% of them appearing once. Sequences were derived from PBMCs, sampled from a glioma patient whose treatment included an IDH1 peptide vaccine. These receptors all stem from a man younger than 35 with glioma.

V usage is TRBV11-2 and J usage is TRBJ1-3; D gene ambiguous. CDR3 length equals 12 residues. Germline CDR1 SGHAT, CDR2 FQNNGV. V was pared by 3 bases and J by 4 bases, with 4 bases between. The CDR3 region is CASSFYGNTIYF. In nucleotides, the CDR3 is TGTGCCAGCAGCTTCTACGGAAACACCATATATTTT.

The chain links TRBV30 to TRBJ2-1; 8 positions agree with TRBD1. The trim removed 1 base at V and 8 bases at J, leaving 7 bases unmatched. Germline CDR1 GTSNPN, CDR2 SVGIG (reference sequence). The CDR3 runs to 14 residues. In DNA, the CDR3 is TGTGCCTGGAGTGAAGGACAGGGATGGGATGAGCAGTTCTTC. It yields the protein CAWSEGQGWDEQFF.

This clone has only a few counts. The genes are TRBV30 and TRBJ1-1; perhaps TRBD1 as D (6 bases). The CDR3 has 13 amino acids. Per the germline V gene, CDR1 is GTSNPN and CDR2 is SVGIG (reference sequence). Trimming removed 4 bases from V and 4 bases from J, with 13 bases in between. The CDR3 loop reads CAWTTGLSTEAFF. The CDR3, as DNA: TGTGCCTGGACTACAGGGCTCAGCACTGAAGCTTTCTTT.

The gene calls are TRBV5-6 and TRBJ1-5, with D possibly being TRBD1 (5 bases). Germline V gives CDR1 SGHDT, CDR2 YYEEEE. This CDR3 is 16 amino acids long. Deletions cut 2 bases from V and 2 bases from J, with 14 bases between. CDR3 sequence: CASSLFGGAGNQPQHF. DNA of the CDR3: TGTGCCAGCAGCTTATTCGGCGGGGCGGGCAATCAGCCCCAGCATTTT.

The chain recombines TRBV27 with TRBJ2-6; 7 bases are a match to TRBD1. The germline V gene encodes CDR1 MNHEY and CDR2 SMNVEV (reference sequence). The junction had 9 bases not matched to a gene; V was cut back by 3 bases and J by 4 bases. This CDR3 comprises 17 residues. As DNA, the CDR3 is TGTGCCAGCAGTTTGCCCACCACAGGGGCAGGGGCCAACGTCCTGACTTTC. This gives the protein CASSLPTTGAGANVLTF.

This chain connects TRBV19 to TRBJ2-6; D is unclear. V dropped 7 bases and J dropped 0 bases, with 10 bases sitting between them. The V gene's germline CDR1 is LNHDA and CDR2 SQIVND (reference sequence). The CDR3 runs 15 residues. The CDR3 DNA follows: TGTGCCAGTAAGAGAGATCCCTCTGGGGCCAACGTCCTGACTTTC. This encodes CASKRDPSGANVLTF.

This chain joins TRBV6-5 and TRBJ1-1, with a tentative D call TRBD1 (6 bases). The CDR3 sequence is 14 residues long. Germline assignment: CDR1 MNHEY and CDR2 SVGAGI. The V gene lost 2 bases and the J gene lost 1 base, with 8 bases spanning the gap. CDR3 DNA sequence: TGTGCCAGCAGTTACGGAGGGGGGAACACTGAAGCTTTCTTT. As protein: CASSYGGGNTEAFF.

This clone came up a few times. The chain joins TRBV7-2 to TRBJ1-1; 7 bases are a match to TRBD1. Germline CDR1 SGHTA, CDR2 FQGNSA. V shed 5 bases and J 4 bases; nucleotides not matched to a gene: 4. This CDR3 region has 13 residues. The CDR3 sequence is CASSVQGSTEAFF. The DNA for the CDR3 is TGTGCCAGCAGCGTACAGGGGAGCACTGAAGCTTTCTTT. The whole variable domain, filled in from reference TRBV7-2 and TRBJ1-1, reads GAGVSQSPSNKVTEKGKDVELRCDPISGHTALYWYRQSLGQGLEFLIYFQGNSAPDKSGLPSDRFSAERTGGSVSTLTIQRTQQEDSAVYLCASSVQGSTEAFFGQGTRLTVV.

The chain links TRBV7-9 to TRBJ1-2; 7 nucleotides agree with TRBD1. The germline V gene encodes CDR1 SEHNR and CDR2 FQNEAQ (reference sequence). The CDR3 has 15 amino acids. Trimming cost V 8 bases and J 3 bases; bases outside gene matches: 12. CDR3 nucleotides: TGTGCCAGCGCAACGACTCCTCAGGGGGACTATGGCTACACCTTC. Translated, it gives CASATTPQGDYGYTF.

The CDR3 DNA is TGTGCCAGCAGTTCAGGACAGGGGCTCGCTAACTATGGCTACACCTTC. This encodes CASSSGQGLANYGYTF. The V gene is TRBV27, the J gene TRBJ1-2; 9 nucleotides match TRBD1. The V gene end was trimmed by 4 bases and the J gene end by 0 bases; junction bases not matched to a gene: 6. This CDR3 is 16 amino acids long. Germline values: CDR1 MNHEY, CDR2 SMNVEV (reference sequence).

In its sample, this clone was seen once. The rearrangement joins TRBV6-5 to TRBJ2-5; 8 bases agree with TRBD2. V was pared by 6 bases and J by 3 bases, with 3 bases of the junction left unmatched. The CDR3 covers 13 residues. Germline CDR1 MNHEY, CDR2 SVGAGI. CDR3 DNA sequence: TGTGCCAGCAGGCGGGGGGTCGAAGAGACCCAGTACTTC. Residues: CASRRGVEETQYF.

The CDR3 coding sequence is TGTGCCTGGAGTGTAAACCCCCCCTGGCTGCAAGGAAACATTCAGTACTTC. Amino acids: CAWSVNPPWLQGNIQYF. This sequence joins TRBV30 and TRBJ2-4; D remains unclear. Germline values: CDR1 GTSNPN, CDR2 SVGIG (reference sequence). V lost 0 bases and J lost 6, with 21 bases in between. The CDR3 sequence is 17 residues long.

The CDR3 loop is CASSSTGSRTGELFF. The CDR3, as DNA: TGCGCCAGCAGCTCGACAGGGTCGCGGACCGGGGAGCTGTTTTTT. V usage is TRBV5-1 and J usage is TRBJ2-2, with 7 bases that match TRBD1. CDR3 length: 15 residues. Per the germline V gene, CDR1 is SGHRS and CDR2 is YFSETQ. With V trimmed by 3 bases and J by 5 bases, 7 bases remained unmatched.

In DNA, the CDR3 is TGTGCCAGCAGCTTGGACCTCTACGACAGGGCGTTCCCTGGTGGGGCTTTCTTT. Translation gives CASSLDLYDRAFPGGAFF. The chain is built from TRBV5-8 and TRBJ1-1; 7 bases fit TRBD1. Germline V lookup: CDR1 SGHTS, CDR2 YDEGEE. The CDR3 runs to 18 residues. V trimming: 0 bases; J trimming: 11 bases; junction bases outside the gene matches: 22.

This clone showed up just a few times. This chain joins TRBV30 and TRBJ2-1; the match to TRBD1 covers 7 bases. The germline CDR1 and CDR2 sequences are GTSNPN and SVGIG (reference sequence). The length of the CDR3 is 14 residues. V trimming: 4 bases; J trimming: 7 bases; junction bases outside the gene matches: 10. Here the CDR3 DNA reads TGTGCCTGGAACGAAGGACAGGTTGGGAATGAGCAGTTCTTC. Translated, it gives CAWNEGQVGNEQFF.

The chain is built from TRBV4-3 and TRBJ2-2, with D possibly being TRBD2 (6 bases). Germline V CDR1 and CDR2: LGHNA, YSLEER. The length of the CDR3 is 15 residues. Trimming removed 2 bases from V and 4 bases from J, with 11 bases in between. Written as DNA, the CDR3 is TGCGCCAGCAGCCAAATCGGGGGACGCACCGGGGAGCTGTTTTTT. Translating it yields CASSQIGGRTGELFF.

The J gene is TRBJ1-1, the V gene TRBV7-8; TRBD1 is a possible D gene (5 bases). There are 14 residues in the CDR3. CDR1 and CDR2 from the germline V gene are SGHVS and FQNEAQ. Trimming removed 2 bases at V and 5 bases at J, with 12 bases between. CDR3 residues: CASSLREGRTEAFF. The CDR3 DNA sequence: TGTGCCAGCAGCTTACGTGAGGGGAGAACTGAAGCTTTCTTT.

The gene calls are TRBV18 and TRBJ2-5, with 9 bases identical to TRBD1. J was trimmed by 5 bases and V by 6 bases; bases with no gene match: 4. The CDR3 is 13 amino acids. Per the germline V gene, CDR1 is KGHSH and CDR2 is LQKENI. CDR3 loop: CASSGTGQETQYF. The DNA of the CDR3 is TGTGCCAGCTCGGGGACAGGGCAGGAGACCCAGTACTTC.

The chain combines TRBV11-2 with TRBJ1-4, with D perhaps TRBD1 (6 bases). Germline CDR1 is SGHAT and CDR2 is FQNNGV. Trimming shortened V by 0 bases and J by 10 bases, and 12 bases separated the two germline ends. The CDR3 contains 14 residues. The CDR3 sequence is CASSLEPGHSKLFF. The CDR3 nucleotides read TGTGCCAGCAGCTTAGAACCGGGACACTCAAAACTGTTTTTT.

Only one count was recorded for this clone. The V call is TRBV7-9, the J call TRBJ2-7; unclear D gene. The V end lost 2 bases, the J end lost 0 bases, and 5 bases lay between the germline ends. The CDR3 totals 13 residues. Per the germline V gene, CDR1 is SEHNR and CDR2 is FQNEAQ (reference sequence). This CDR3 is CASSLQSSYEQYF. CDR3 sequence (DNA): TGTGCCAGCAGCTTACAGAGCTCCTACGAGCAGTACTTC. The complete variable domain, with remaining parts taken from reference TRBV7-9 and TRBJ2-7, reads DTGVSQNPRHKITKRGQNVTFRCDPISEHNRLYWYRQTLGQGPEFLTYFQNEAQLEKSRLLSDRFSAERPKGSFSTLEIQRTEQGDSAMYLCASSLQSSYEQYFGPGTRLTVT.

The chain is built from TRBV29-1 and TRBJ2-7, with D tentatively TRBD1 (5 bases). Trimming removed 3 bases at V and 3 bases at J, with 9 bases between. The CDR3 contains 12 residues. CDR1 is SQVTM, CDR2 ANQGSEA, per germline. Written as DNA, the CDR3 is TGCAGCGTTGATGACAGAGACTACGAGCAGTACTTC. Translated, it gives CSVDDRDYEQYF.

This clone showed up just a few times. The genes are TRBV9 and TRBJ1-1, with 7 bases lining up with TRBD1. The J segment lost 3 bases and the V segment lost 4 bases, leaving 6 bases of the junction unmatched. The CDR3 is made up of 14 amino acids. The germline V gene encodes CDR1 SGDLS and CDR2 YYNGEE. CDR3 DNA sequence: TGTGCCAGCAGCCCGGGACAGACCCACACTGAAGCTTTCTTT. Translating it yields CASSPGQTHTEAFF.

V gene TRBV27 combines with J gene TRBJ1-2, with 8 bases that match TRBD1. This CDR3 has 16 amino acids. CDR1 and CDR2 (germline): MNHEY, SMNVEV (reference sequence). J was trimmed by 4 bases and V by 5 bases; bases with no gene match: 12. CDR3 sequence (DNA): TGTGCCAGCAGTCCTAATAGACAGGGGAAGTTCTATGGCTACACCTTC. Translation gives CASSPNRQGKFYGYTF.

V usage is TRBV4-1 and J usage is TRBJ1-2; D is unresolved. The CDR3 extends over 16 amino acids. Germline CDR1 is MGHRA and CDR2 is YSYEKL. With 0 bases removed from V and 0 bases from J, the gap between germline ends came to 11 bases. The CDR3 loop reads CASSQDPGGTNYGYTF. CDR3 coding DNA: TGCGCCAGCAGCCAAGATCCCGGAGGGACTAACTATGGCTACACCTTC.

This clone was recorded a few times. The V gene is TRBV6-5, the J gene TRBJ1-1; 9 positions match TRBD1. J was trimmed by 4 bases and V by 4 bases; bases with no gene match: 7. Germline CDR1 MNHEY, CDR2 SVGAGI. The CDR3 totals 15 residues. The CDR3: CASSSQGADGTEAFF. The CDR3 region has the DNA TGTGCCAGCAGTTCACAGGGGGCGGATGGCACTGAAGCTTTCTTT.

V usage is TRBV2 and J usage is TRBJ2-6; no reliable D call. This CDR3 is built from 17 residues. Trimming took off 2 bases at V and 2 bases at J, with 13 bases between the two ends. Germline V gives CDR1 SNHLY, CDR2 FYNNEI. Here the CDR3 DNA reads TGTGCCAGCAGTGAAAGTGGGATTCGTCCTGGGGCCAACGTCCTGACTTTC. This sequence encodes CASSESGIRPGANVLTF.